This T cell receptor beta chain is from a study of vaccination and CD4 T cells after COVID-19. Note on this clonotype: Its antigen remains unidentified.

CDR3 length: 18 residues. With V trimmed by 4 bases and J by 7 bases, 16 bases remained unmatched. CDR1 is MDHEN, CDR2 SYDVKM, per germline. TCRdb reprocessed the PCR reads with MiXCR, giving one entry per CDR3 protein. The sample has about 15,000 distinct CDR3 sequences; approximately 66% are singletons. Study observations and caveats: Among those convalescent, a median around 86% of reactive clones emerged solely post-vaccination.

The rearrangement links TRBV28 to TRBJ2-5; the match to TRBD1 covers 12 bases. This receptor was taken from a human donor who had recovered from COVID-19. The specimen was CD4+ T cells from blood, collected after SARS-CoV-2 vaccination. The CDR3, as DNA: TGTGCCAGCAGTTCCTTTCTGGGCGGGACAGGGGGCTTGGGGACCCAGTACTTC. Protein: CASSSFLGGTGGLGTQYF.